This is a list of T cell receptor beta chains from one sample in a study of blood T cell repertoires in COVID-19. The repertoire was sequenced with immunoSEQ multiplex PCR; TCRdb's copy has only in-frame clones and lacks some. The sample has some 290,000 clones; approximately 87% are singletons. Material: peripheral blood. These receptors originate from a woman aged 25-40 years with COVID-19, enrolled during active disease. The CDR3 runs from the conserved cysteine through the conserved F or W.

length: 12; V: TRBV2; J: TRBJ2-5; CDR3: CASMRQQETQYF
length: 16; V: TRBV11-1; J: TRBJ2-5; CDR3: CASSSTGTGGGETQYF
length: 17; V: TRBV7-9; J: TRBJ2-3; CDR3: CASSPRTSGSRTDTQYF
length: 14; V: TRBV5-1; J: TRBJ2-7; CDR3: CASSWGGPPDEQYF
length: 16; V: TRBV27; J: TRBJ2-1; CDR3: CASSPTSRGSYNEQFF
length: 11; V: TRBV12-3/TRBV12-4; J: TRBJ1-1; CDR3: CASTIDRLTFF
length: 13; V: TRBV6-2/TRBV6-3; J: TRBJ1-1; CDR3: CASRYGQATEAFF
length: 17; V: TRBV28; J: TRBJ1-6; CDR3: CASSSGRGTSYNSPLHF
length: 15; V: TRBV27; J: TRBJ1-5; CDR3: CASSPRVWGNQPQHF
length: 15; V: TRBV6-1; J: TRBJ1-5; CDR3: CASSEATSLEVPQHF
length: 17; V: TRBV11-2; J: TRBJ2-1; CDR3: CASSLDLVSSGDNEQFF
length: 13; V: TRBV5-1; J: TRBJ2-3; CDR3: CASSEPGQGPQYF
length: 16; V: TRBV18; J: TRBJ2-2; CDR3: CASSYQEGLLTGELFF
length: 12; V: TRBV10-2; J: TRBJ2-7; CDR3: CASRRGYYEQYF
length: 13; V: TRBV25-1; J: TRBJ1-1; CDR3: CASSETGGTEAFF
length: 16; V: TRBV5-6; J: TRBJ1-1; CDR3: CASSLETGRGNTEAFF
length: 16; V: TRBV1; J: TRBJ2-1; CDR3: CTSSQVLAGSYNEQFF
length: 18; V: TRBV5-7; J: TRBJ2-3; CDR3: CASSPIAGGNSSTDTQYF
length: 14; V: TRBV29-1; J: TRBJ1-1; CDR3: CSPLRGRENTEAFF